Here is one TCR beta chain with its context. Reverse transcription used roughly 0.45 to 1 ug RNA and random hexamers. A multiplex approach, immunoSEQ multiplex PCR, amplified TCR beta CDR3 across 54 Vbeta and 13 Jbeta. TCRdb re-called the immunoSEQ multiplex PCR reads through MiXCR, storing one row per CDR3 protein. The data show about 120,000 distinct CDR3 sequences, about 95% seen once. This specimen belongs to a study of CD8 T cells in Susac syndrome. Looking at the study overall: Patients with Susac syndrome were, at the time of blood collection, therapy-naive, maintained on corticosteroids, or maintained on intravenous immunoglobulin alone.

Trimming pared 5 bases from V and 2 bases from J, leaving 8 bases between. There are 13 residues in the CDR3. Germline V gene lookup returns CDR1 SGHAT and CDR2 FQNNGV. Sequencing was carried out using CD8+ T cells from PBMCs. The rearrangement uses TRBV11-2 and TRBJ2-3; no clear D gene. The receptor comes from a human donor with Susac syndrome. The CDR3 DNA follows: TGTGCCAGCAGCCGATACTCCACAGATACGCAGTATTTT. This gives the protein CASSRYSTDTQYF.